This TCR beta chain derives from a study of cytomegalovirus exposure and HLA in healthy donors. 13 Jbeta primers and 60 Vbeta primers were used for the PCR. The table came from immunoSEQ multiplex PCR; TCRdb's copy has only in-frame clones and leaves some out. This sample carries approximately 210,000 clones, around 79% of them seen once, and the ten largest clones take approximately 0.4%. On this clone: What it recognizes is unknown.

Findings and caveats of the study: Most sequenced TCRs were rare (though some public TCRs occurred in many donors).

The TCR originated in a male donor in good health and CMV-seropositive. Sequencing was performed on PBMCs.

This CDR3 is CASSRGQRNYGYTF. The CDR3 bases are TGTGCCAGTAGTAGAGGACAACGTAACTATGGCTACACCTTC. The genes are TRBV19 and TRBJ1-2; the D gene is possibly TRBD1 (5 bases). Looked up from germline, CDR1 is LNHDA and CDR2 is SQIVND (reference sequence). The germline V and J ends were trimmed by 4 bases and 1 base, with 10 bases remaining between them. There are 14 residues in the CDR3.